The present entry profiles one T cell receptor beta chain with its context. The entry originates in a study of esophageal squamous cell carcinoma under preoperative chemotherapy. TCRdb analysed the PCR reads with MiXCR anew, one entry per CDR3 protein. Among about 16,000 distinct CDR3 sequences, roughly half were seen once, and the ten largest hold around 30%. The CDR3 consists of 19 residues. Germline CDR1 and CDR2: SGHVS and FQNEAQ. The sample's time point: before preoperative PTX-NDP chemotherapy. The genes are TRBV7-8 and TRBJ2-6, with 8 bases that match TRBD1. The end of the DNA aligns better with TRBJ2-5, so the J call may be wrong. This clonotype was sampled from a human donor with esophageal squamous cell carcinoma. The donor label of this sample is uncertain. Sampling was conducted from a patient given preoperative chemotherapy. CDR3 residues: CASSPHRTGISPGAYVQYF. The CDR3, as DNA: TGTGCCAGCAGCCCCCACCGGACAGGGATTTCTCCGGGGGCCTACGTCCAGTACTTC.